This T cell receptor beta chain was observed in a study of T cell repertoires in cytomegalovirus infection. Overall study: Public TCR beta signatures were indicative of both CMV infection and a matching HLA type.

TCRdb re-called the reads with MiXCR, one entry per CDR3 protein. The data show about 130,000 distinct CDR3 sequences, 8.8% seen once. This CDR3 has 16 amino acids. Germline CDR1 reads SGHTA; CDR2 reads FQGTGA. After removal of 5 bases from V and 5 bases from J, the junction contained 11 bases not matched to a gene. This clonotype was observed many times. The antigen is not known. Findings and limits, study-wide: Ex vivo, HLA-C-restricted CMV-specific TCR beta clonotypes prevailed over the rest of the response. Pooled public TCR beta family frequency picked out CMV carriers with the relevant HLA.

The rearrangement joins TRBV7-3 to TRBJ1-1, with 10 bases aligning to TRBD1. Sequencing was done on a sample of PBMCs. The clonotype comes from a human donor in good health (CMV status not recorded). Some clones in this sample may be carry-over from other donors' samples. In DNA form, the CDR3 reads TGTGCCAGCAGCCCGGGGGACAGGGGAAAAGCAACTGAAGCTTTCTTT. Translated, it gives CASSPGDRGKATEAFF. Full variable domain (rest looked up from reference TRBV7-3 and TRBJ1-1): GAGVSQTPSNKVTEKGKYVELRCDPISGHTALYWYRQSLGQGPEFLIYFQGTGAADDSGLPNDRFFAVRPEGSVSTLKIQRTERGDSAVYLCASSPGDRGKATEAFFGQGTRLTVV.